This T cell receptor beta chain came from a study of blood T cell repertoires in COVID-19. Study details: Collection of acute and convalescent COVID-19 samples took place in the United States, Italy and Spain. The analysed material was cDNA or gDNA that came from T cells, B-cell-depleted T cells, or PBMCs.

This clone was recorded many times. V lost 5 bases and J 0 bases, leaving 26 bases between the germline ends. CDR3 length: 20 amino acids. Germline loops: CDR1 MDHEN, CDR2 SYDVKM. Original data processing: By means of reference gene primer amplification, nucleated cell counts were estimated. Sequenced by immunoSEQ multiplex PCR; TCRdb stores in-frame clones only, minus some. The DNA gave D and trimming, while V, J and clone size come from that table. Here the sample spans 50,000 to 65,000 clones, under 85% being singletons. The chain couples TRBV28 to TRBJ1-3; no clear D. This sequence originates from a woman older than 75 with acute or convalescent COVID-19. Sequenced sample: peripheral blood. The CDR3 sequence is CASSPAFAGSSLHSGNTIYF. The DNA of the CDR3 is TGTGCCAGCAGTCCGGCGTTCGCGGGTTCTTCCCTCCACTCTGGAAACACCATATATTTT.